Following are 11 T cell receptor beta chains from one sample sequenced in a study of T cell responses to AZD1222 COVID-19 vaccine. Libraries were prepared by immunoSEQ multiplex PCR; TCRdb keeps only in-frame clonotypes and omits some of them. The table records under 200,000 clones, less than 95% of them present only once. The source was peripheral blood, collected on day 0 of AZD1222 vaccination. The receptors come from an adult in good health.

The chain carries TRBV11-2 and TRBJ1-2; 7 nucleotides align to TRBD1. The CDR3 contains 13 residues. Germline CDR1 and CDR2: SGHAT and FQNNGV. V lost 5 bases and J lost 4; bases outside the gene matches: 4. CDR3 protein: CASSPTGPYGYTF. The CDR3, as DNA: TGTGCCAGCAGCCCGACAGGGCCCTATGGCTACACCTTC.

On this clone: At the DNA level, this CDR3 is encoded by other sequences in the same sample as well. The V gene is TRBV7-2, the J gene TRBJ1-1; no definite D call. V lost 4 bases and J lost 1, with 10 bases in between. The CDR3 length is 14 residues. CDR1 is SGHTA and CDR2 is FQGNSA in the germline V gene. CDR3 sequence (DNA): TGTGCCAGCAGCTGGGGAAGAGGGAACACTGAAGCTTTCTTT. Translation: CASSWGRGNTEAFF.

The CDR3 spells CASSGKEQGHWSPLHF. DNA of the CDR3: TGCGCCAGCAGTGGAAAAGAACAGGGGCATTGGTCACCCCTCCACTTT. The chain couples TRBV10-1 to TRBJ1-6; TRBD1 aligns across 7 bases. CDR3 length: 16 residues. Germline V gene lookup returns CDR1 WNHNN and CDR2 SYGVQD (reference sequence). Trimming at V came to 4 bases and at J to 10 bases, leaving 13 bases not matched to a gene.

This chain uses TRBV11-2 with TRBJ2-1; 10 positions match TRBD1. CDR3 length: 15 residues. CDR1 and CDR2 (germline): SGHAT, FQNNGV. The V and J ends lost 6 bases and 5 bases, in that order; junction bases with no gene match: 7. The CDR3 DNA is TGTGCCAGCAGGGGGACAGGGGTAAAGGACAATGAGCAGTTCTTC. It codes for CASRGTGVKDNEQFF.

The chain is built from TRBV28 and TRBJ1-5; 8 bases are a match to TRBD1. Germline V lookup: CDR1 MDHEN, CDR2 SYDVKM. Losses at the gene ends were 6 bases for V and 5 bases for J; bases not matched to a gene: 6. The CDR3 sequence is 14 residues long. CDR3 DNA: TGTGCCAGCAGCTCGGACAGGGTACATCAGCCCCAGCATTTT. It is translated as CASSSDRVHQPQHF.

This clone was observed once. The J gene is TRBJ2-5, the V gene TRBV3-1 (or the pseudogene TRBV3-2); no reliable D call. CDR1 is LGHDT, CDR2 YNNKEL, per germline (reference sequence). Trimming took 1 base from V and 2 from J, leaving 17 bases between them. The CDR3 runs to 17 residues. The CDR3, as DNA: TGTGCCAGCAGCCAAGTTGGACGACCGCAGCCTCAAGAGACCCAGTACTTC. This encodes CASSQVGRPQPQETQYF.

This chain uses TRBV4-2 with TRBJ2-5; D might be TRBD1 (6 bases). Trimming shortened V by 1 base and J by 3 bases, and 18 bases separated the two germline ends. The germline V gene has CDR1 LGHNA and CDR2 YNFKEQ. The CDR3 consists of 17 residues. The CDR3 DNA follows: TGTGCCAGCAGCCAAGTAGGGGGATCAGAAGGGGAAGAGACCCAGTACTTC. The encoded protein is CASSQVGGSEGEETQYF.

In its sample, this clone was seen a few times. The genes are TRBV24-1 and TRBJ1-5; 9 bases are a match to TRBD1. This CDR3 comprises 16 residues. Germline loops: CDR1 KGHDR, CDR2 SFDVKD. V lost 1 base and J lost 7; bases outside the gene matches: 7. The CDR3 DNA reads TGTGCCACCAGTGATTTAGGGGACAGGGAGGGCCAGCCCCAGCATTTT. Translating gives CATSDLGDREGQPQHF.

This rearrangement joins TRBV24-1 to TRBJ1-3; 7 bases map to TRBD1. The V gene's germline CDR1 is KGHDR and CDR2 SFDVKD. V gave up 2 bases and J gave up 8 bases; unmatched junction bases: 8. The length of the CDR3 is 15 residues. In nucleotides, the CDR3 is TGTGCCACCAGTGATTCCAGACAGGGCGGGGACACCATATATTTT. Translating it yields CATSDSRQGGDTIYF.

The chain recombines TRBV19 with TRBJ2-4; 11 bases agree with TRBD2. Germline V lookup: CDR1 LNHDA, CDR2 SQIVND (reference sequence). Trimming cost V 4 bases and J 8 bases; bases outside gene matches: 13. The CDR3 length is 17 residues. CDR3 loop: CASSRIAGGHGLDIQYF. CDR3 bases: TGTGCCAGTAGTAGAATAGCGGGGGGGCATGGTTTAGACATTCAGTACTTC. Looking up the rest from reference TRBV19 and TRBJ2-4 gives the full variable domain: DGGITQSPKYLFRKEGQNVTLSCEQNLNHDAMYWYRQDPGQGLRLIYYSQIVNDFQKGDIAEGYSVSREKKESFPLTVTSAQKNPTAFYLCASSRIAGGHGLDIQYFGAGTRLSVL.

V is TRBV5-6 and J is TRBJ2-5; D is possibly TRBD2 (5 bases). The germline V gene encodes CDR1 SGHDT and CDR2 YYEEEE. CDR3 length equals 14 residues. Deletions cut 3 bases from V and 4 bases from J, with 13 bases between. In DNA, the CDR3 is TGTGCCAGCAGCTCGAGGGCAGGTTTAGAGACCCAGTACTTC. This encodes CASSSRAGLETQYF.